This T cell receptor beta chain comes out of a study of PD-1 blockade in classical Hodgkin lymphoma. Regarding the study as a whole: According to reports, newly diagnosed patients had lower baseline TCR diversity than healthy donors, and relapsed/refractory patients had lower baseline TCR diversity still. Repertoire differences lack defined causes, possibly disease activity or prior therapy.

This clone was found once. What it binds is unknown. CDR3 length: 14 amino acids. V lost 1 base and J lost 4; bases outside the gene matches: 1. In germline, CDR1 is SSHAT, CDR2 FNYEAQ (reference sequence). Profiling relied on immunoSEQ multiplex PCR, and the TCRdb table lists in-frame clones only, not all of them. The sample lists some 21,000 clones; roughly 94% were seen once. Time point described: newly diagnosed, previously untreated cHL patient sample. Newly diagnosed, untreated classical Hodgkin lymphoma PBMCs provided comparison. This TCR was recovered from a human donor with classical Hodgkin lymphoma. The sample taken for sequencing was peripheral blood mononuclear cells (PBMCs). The chain couples TRBV7-7 to TRBJ2-7, with 10 positions matching TRBD1. The chain's CDR3 is CASSLGDRGYEQYF. CDR3 nucleotides: TGTGCCAGCAGCTTAGGGGACAGGGGTTACGAGCAGTACTTC.